This T cell receptor (beta chain) was recorded in a study of T cell changes during pregnancy in multiple sclerosis. Germline values: CDR1 MDHEN, CDR2 SYDVKM. Trimming took off 3 bases at V and 6 bases at J, with 11 bases between the two ends. The CDR3 totals 13 residues. This clone came up a few times. The assay was immunoSEQ multiplex PCR, and TCRdb's table has in-frame clones only and misses some. The profile shows roughly 40,000 clones, over 85% of them singletons. The chain is built from TRBV28 and TRBJ1-1; tentatively, D is TRBD1 (5 bases). The sequence derives from a female donor with multiple sclerosis, enrolled in a pregnancy study. The sample in question was CD4+ T cells from peripheral blood mononuclear cells, obtained in the first trimester of pregnancy. CDR3 DNA: TGTGCCAGCAGTTTGGTAGGGGTCGCTGAAGCTTTCTTT. It translates to CASSLVGVAEAFF.